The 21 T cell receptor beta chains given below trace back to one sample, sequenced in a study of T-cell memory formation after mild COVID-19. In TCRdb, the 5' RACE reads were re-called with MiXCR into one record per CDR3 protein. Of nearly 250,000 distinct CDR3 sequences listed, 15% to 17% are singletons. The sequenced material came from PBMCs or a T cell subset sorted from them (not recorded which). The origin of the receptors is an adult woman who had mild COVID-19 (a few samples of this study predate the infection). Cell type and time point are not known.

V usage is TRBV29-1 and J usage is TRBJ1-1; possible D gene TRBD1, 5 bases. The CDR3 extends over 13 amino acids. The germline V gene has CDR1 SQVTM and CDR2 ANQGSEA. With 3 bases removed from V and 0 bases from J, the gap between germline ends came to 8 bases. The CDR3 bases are TGCAGCGTTGAGGGACTCCTGAACACTGAAGCTTTCTTT. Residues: CSVEGLLNTEAFF.

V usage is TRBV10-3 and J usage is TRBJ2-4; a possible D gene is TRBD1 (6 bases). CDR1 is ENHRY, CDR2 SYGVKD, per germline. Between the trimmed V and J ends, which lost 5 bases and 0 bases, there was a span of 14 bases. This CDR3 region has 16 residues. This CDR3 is CAISKGQSLAKNIQYF. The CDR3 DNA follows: TGTGCCATCAGTAAAGGACAGTCCCTAGCCAAAAACATTCAGTACTTC.

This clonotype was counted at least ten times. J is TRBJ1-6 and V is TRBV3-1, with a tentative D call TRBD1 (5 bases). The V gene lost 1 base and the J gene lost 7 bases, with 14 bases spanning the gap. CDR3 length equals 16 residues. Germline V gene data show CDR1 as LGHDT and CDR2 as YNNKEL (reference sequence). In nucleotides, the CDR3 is TGTGCCAGCAGCCAAGTTTGGGGGGTTGACAATTCACCCCTCCACTTT. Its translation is CASSQVWGVDNSPLHF. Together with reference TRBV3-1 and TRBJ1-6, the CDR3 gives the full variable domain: DTAVSQTPKYLVTQMGNDKSIKCEQNLGHDTMYWYKQDSKKFLKIMFSYNNKELIINETVPNRFSPKSPDKAHLNLHINSLELGDSAVYFCASSQVWGVDNSPLHFGNGTRLTVT.

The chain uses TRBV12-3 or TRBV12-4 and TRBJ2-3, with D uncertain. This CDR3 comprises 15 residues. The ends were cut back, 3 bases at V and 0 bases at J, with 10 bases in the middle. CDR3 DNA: TGTGCCAGCAGTTTCCAGAGCGCTAGCACAGATACGCAGTATTTT. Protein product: CASSFQSASTDTQYF.

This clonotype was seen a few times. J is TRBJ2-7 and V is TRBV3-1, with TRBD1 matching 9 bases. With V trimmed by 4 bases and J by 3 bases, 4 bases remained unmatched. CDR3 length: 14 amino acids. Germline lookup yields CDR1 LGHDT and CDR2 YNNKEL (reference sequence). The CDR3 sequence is CASSRGTGIYEQYF. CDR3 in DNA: TGTGCCAGCAGCCGGGGGACAGGGATCTACGAGCAGTACTTC.

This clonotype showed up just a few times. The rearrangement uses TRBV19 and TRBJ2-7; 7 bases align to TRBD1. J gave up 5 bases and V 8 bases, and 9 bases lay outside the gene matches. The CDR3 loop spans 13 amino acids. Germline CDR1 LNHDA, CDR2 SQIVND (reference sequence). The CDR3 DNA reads TGTGCCAGTTCCGGGACAGCCGTCGACGAGCAGTACTTC. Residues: CASSGTAVDEQYF. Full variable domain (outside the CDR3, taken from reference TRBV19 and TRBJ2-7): DGGITQSPKYLFRKEGQNVTLSCEQNLNHDAMYWYRQDPGQGLRLIYYSQIVNDFQKGDIAEGYSVSREKKESFPLTVTSAQKNPTAFYLCASSGTAVDEQYFGPGTRLTVT.

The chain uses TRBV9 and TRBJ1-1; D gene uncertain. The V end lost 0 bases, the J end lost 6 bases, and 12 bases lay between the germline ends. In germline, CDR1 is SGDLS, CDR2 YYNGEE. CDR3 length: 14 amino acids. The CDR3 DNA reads TGTGCCAGCAGCGTAGGCCCCGAGGGTGCTGAAGCTTTCTTT. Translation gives CASSVGPEGAEAFF.

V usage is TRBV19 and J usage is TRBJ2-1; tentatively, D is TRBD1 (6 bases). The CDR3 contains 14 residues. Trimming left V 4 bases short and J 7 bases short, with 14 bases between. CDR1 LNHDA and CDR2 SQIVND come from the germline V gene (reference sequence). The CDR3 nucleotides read TGTGCCAGTAGTAGTGCCAGTAGGGGGAATGAGCAGTTCTTC. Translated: CASSSASRGNEQFF.

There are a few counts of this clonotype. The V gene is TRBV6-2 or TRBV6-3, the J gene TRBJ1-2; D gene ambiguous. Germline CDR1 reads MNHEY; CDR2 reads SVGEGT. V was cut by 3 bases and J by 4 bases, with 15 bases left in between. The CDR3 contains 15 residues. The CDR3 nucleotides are TGTGCCAGCAGTTATGACCTGTGGTCGTCCTATGGCTACACCTTC. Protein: CASSYDLWSSYGYTF.

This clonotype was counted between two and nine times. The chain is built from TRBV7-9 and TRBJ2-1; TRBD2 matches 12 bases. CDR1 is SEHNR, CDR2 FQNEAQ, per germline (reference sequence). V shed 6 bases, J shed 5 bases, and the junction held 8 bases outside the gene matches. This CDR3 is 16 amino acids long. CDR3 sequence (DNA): TGTGCCAGCAGTGAACTAGCGGGAGGTGAGGACAATGAGCAGTTCTTC. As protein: CASSELAGGEDNEQFF.

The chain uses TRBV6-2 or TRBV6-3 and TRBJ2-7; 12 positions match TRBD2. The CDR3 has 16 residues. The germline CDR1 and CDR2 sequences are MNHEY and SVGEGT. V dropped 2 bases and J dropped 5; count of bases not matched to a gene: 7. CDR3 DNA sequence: TGTGCCAGCAGTTACAAGACTAGCGGGAGCGGGAACGAGCAGTACTTC. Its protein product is CASSYKTSGSGNEQYF.

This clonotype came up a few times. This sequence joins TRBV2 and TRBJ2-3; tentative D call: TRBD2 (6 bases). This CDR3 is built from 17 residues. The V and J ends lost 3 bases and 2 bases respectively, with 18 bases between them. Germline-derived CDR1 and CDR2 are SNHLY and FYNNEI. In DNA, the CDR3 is TGTGCCAGCAGTGATGTCCTCGTTAGCGGACCCACAGATACGCAGTATTTT. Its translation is CASSDVLVSGPTDTQYF.

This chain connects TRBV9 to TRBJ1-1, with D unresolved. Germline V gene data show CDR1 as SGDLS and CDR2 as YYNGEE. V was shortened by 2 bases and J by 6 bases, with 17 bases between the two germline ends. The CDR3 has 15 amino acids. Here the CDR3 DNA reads TGTGCCAGCAGCGTGGGCGGGGAACCGGGATCTGAAGCTTTCTTT. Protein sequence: CASSVGGEPGSEAFF. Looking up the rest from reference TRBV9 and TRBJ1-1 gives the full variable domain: DSGVTQTPKHLITATGQRVTLRCSPRSGDLSVYWYQQSLDQGLQFLIQYYNGEERAKGNILERFSAQQFPDLHSELNLSSLELGDSALYFCASSVGGEPGSEAFFGQGTRLTVV.

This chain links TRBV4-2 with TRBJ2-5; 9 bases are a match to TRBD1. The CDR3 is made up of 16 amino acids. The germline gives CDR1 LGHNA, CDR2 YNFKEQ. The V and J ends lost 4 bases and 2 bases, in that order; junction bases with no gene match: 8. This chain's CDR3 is CASSPTGTGNQETQYF. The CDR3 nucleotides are TGTGCCAGCAGCCCAACCGGGACAGGGAATCAAGAGACCCAGTACTTC.

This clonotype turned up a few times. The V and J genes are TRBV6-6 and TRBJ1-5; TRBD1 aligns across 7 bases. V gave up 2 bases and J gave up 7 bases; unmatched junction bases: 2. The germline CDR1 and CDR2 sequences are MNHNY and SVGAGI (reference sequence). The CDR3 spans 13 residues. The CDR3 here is CASSYKGAQPQHF. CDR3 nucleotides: TGTGCCAGCAGTTACAAGGGGGCCCAGCCCCAGCATTTT.

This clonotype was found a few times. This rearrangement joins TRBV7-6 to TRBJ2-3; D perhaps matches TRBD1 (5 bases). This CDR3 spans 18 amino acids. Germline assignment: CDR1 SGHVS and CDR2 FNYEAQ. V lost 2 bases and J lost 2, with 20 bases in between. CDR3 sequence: CASSLMGYGAGITDTQYF. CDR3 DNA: TGTGCCAGCAGCTTAATGGGGTATGGAGCAGGGATCACAGATACGCAGTATTTT.

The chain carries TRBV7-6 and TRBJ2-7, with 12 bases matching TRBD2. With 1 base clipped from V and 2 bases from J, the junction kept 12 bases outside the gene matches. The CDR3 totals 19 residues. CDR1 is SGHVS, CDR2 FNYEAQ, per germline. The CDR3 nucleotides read TGTGCCAGCAGCTTAGAACGGCCGGGACTAGCGGGCGATACCTACGAGCAGTACTTC. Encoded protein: CASSLERPGLAGDTYEQYF.

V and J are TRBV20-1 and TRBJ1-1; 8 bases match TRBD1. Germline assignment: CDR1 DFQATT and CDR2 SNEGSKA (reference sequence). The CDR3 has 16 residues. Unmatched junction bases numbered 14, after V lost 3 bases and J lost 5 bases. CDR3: CSARLNLGQVVTEAFF. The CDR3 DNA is TGCAGTGCTAGGTTGAACTTGGGACAGGTCGTTACTGAAGCTTTCTTT.

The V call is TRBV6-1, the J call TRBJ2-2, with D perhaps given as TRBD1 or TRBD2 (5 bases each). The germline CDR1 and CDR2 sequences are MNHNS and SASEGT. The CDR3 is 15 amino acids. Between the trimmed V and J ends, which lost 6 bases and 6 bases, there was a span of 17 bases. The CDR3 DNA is TGTGCCAGCAGGTTGGAGGCAGGGTCCTCCGGGGAGCTGTTTTTT. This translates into CASRLEAGSSGELFF.

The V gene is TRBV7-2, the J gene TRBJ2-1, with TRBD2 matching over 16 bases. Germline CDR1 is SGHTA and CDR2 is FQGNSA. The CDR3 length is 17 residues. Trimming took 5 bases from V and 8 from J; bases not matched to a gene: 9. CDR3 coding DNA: TGTGCCAGCAGCCCTTCGGGACTAGCGGGAGGGTTGTATGAGCAGTTCTTC. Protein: CASSPSGLAGGLYEQFF. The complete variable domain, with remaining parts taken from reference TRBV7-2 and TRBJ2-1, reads GAGVSQSPSNKVTEKGKDVELRCDPISGHTALYWYRQSLGQGLEFLIYFQGNSAPDKSGLPSDRFSAERTGGSVSTLTIQRTQQEDSAVYLCASSPSGLAGGLYEQFFGPGTRLTVL.

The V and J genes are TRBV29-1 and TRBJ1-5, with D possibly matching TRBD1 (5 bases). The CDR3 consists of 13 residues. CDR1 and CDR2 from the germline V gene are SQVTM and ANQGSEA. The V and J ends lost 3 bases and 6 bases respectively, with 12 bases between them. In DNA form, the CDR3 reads TGCAGCGTTGACCCGGGGCCCGGTCAGCCCCAGCATTTT. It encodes CSVDPGPGQPQHF. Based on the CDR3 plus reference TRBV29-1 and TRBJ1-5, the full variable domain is SAVISQKPSRDICQRGTSLTIQCQVDSQVTMMFWYRQQPGQSLTLIATANQGSEATYESGFVIDKFPISRPNLTFSTLTVSNMSPEDSSIYLCSVDPGPGQPQHFGDGTRLSIL.